The TCR beta chain under discussion was sequenced for a study of cytomegalovirus exposure and HLA in healthy donors (dated by TCRdb to about 2017). About the full investigation: According to a later analysis, the roughly 130 validation repertoires were produced on the same platform as the 666 repertoires of the first cohort. A separate validation cohort of approximately 130 different subjects was used in addition to the roughly 700-subject first cohort. The study aimed to test whether signatures of past pathogen exposure could be identified by cataloging public T cell receptors. The study combined high-throughput TCR immunosequencing, statistical association of individual TCRs with disease status, and machine learning to predict cytomegalovirus infection status.

Library preparation employed the immunoSEQ multiplex PCR assay. In the paper's pipeline: A statistical classification framework was built for diagnosing cytomegalovirus status from the catalog of TCR beta chain sequences. The immuneACCESS repertoire file appears here via TCRdb, limited to in-frame rearrangements. These files lack a portion of the clones; in checked studies, under half of the deficit traces to unresolved V genes, and the cause of the others is not known. V and J calls and clone size are copied from that table; D and trimming were computed from the DNA. The sample contains hundreds of thousands of clones, 90% of them found a single time. In total, the top ten clones hold 3% to 3.5% of the sample. Separate from the roughly 650-subject first cohort, the validation cohort of roughly 110 subjects was the group to which the donors belonged. The study at large found these results: Across donors, most TCR sequences were observed very rarely, whereas some public TCRs were present in many individuals. In vitro tests confirmed that a few of the cytomegalovirus-associated TCR beta chains recognize cytomegalovirus antigens. The validation cohort had no HLA typing available for a later analysis, so co-occurrence within that cohort was assessed over all 130 or so repertoires. The classifier was reported to diagnose cytomegalovirus status with high specificity and sensitivity in both the original cohort and the validation cohort. It was suggested by the authors that the approach could potentially be generalized to other disease states and immunological phenotypes. A later analysis found that TCRs clustered in the first cohort also tended to co-occur in the 95 to 150 validation repertoires, with more than 90% of cluster scores above 0. In the study, about 150 TCR beta chains were listed as associated with cytomegalovirus.

About this clone: Its antigen is unknown. Base qualities are not recorded, but no much larger clone differs from it by a single base.

The CDR3 spans 15 residues, from the cysteine through the phenylalanine. CDR3 DNA only is kept here, 45 bases in frame from base 1. After removal of 1 base from V and 6 bases from J, the junction retains 4 bases not matched to a gene. CDR1 MGHRA and CDR2 YSYEKL were looked up in the germline V gene. The clonotype originates from a young woman in good health and CMV-seronegative. The specimen was PBMCs. The chain links TRBV4-1 with TRBJ2-7; 12 bases in between match TRBD1. The CDR3 sequence is CASSQVAGQGAEQYF. Here is the DNA: TGCGCCAGCAGCCAAGTAGCGGGACAGGGGGCCGAGCAGTACTTC.